Sequencing of this TCR beta chain was carried out in a study of blood T cell repertoires in COVID-19. Assay used: immunoSEQ multiplex PCR; TCRdb lists only in-frame clones, some missing. The table includes 100,000 or so clones, approximately 86% detected once. This receptor was obtained from a woman aged 50 to 60 who had recovered from COVID-19. The material sequenced was PBMCs or T cells enriched from blood (not recorded which).

CDR3: CASMGATGRNSPLHF. CDR3 in DNA: TGTGCCAGCATGGGGGCGACCGGTCGAAATTCACCCCTCCACTTT. This chain connects TRBV28 to TRBJ1-6; tentatively, D is TRBD1 (6 bases). V was pared by 7 bases and J by 7 bases, with 17 bases between. The CDR3 length is 15 residues. The germline V gene has CDR1 MDHEN and CDR2 SYDVKM.